These 17 T cell receptor beta chains were sequenced from one sample in a study of breast tumors, draining lymph nodes, adjacent tissues. Axillary draining lymph nodes of breast cancer patients supplied the node samples. TCRdb itself ran the multiplex PCR reads through MiXCR, one entry per CDR3 protein. The data show around 140,000 distinct CDR3 sequences, 32% seen once. Sequenced material: axillary lymph node tissue. Every receptor here comes from a female donor with breast cancer. Some clones in this sample may be carry-over from other donors' samples.

In its sample, this clonotype was seen many times. The chain employs TRBV15 and TRBJ2-5; D is ambiguous. V was cut by 0 bases and J by 7 bases, with 12 bases left in between. There are 14 residues in the CDR3. Germline V gene lookup returns CDR1 LNHNV and CDR2 YYDKDF (reference sequence). The CDR3: CATSRDPSRGTQYF. CDR3 sequence (DNA): TGTGCCACCAGCAGAGATCCAAGCAGAGGGACCCAGTACTTC.

The sample holds many counts of this clonotype. The CDR3 DNA reads TGTGCCAGCAGTGAAGCCTGGAAGAACTATGGCTACACCTTC. This gives the protein CASSEAWKNYGYTF. This chain connects TRBV6-1 to TRBJ1-2; D gene unclear. V dropped 0 bases and J dropped 2 bases, with 7 bases sitting between them. CDR1 is MNHNS, CDR2 SASEGT, per germline. The CDR3 runs 14 residues.

The CDR3 coding sequence is TGTGCTAGTGGTTTCGACACAGGGGGGGTTTATGGCTACACCTTC. Translation gives CASGFDTGGVYGYTF. The chain links TRBV12-5 to TRBJ1-2; TRBD1 matches 8 bases. Trimming cost V 3 bases and J 5 bases; bases outside gene matches: 8. CDR1 and CDR2 from the germline V gene are LGHNT and FRNRAP. The CDR3 covers 15 residues.

This clonotype was seen repeatedly, ten times or more. The chain links TRBV7-8 to TRBJ1-2, with a possible D match to TRBD1 (6 bases). Germline CDR1 is SGHVS and CDR2 is FQNEAQ. Trimming took off 1 base at V and 8 bases at J, with 14 bases between the two ends. This CDR3 region has 14 residues. The CDR3 sequence is CASSLESGTRGYTF. The CDR3 DNA reads as TGTGCCAGCAGCTTAGAATCTGGGACAAGGGGCTACACCTTC.

This clonotype was counted many times. V and J are TRBV6-1 and TRBJ1-5, with D possibly matching TRBD1 (5 bases). Trimming left V 4 bases short and J 1 base short, with 17 bases between. The CDR3 covers 17 residues. Germline CDR1 reads MNHNS; CDR2 reads SASEGT. This chain's CDR3 is CASSGQGGILSNQPQHF. The CDR3 DNA reads TGTGCCAGCAGTGGCCAGGGCGGTATCTTAAGCAATCAGCCCCAGCATTTT.

Details on this clonotype: An end of the junction does not agree with germline; a read error may underlie this. The chain couples TRBV5-1 to TRBJ2-5; D is perhaps TRBD2 (6 bases). The CDR3 runs to 13 residues. The germline CDR1 and CDR2 sequences are SGHRS and YFSETQ. The CDR3 loop reads CASSLQVGGTQCF. The CDR3 nucleotides read TGCGCCAGCAGCTTGCAGGTTGGAGGGACCCAGTGCTTC.

This chain links TRBV20-1 with TRBJ2-7; D might be TRBD2 (7 bases). The V and J ends lost 5 bases and 8 bases respectively, with 16 bases between them. The CDR3 is made up of 12 amino acids. CDR1 and CDR2 from the germline V gene are DFQATT and SNEGSKA (reference sequence). This chain's CDR3 is CSAGGAGDKQYF. The CDR3 bases are TGCAGTGCTGGGGGGGCGGGGGACAAGCAGTACTTC.

As regards this clonotype: A much larger clonotype is one base distant, so this may be a read error. The rearrangement uses TRBV4-3 and TRBJ1-5; a possible D gene is TRBD1 (5 bases). The CDR3 sequence is 13 residues long. Germline V gene lookup returns CDR1 LGHNA and CDR2 YSLEER. V dropped 0 bases and J dropped 7 bases, with 7 bases sitting between them. The CDR3 spells CASSQDSGQPQHF. The CDR3 nucleotides are TGCGCCAGCAGCCAAGATTCAGGGCAGCCCCAGCATTTT.

The chain uses TRBV4-2 and TRBJ1-1; a possible D gene is TRBD1 (6 bases). CDR1 LGHNA and CDR2 YNFKEQ come from the germline V gene. V was cut by 0 bases and J by 1 base, with 12 bases left in between. CDR3 length: 16 amino acids. DNA for the CDR3: TGTGCCAGCAGCCAAGAACAGGGAGGGGGGAACACTGAAGCTTTCTTT. Encoded protein: CASSQEQGGGNTEAFF.

CDR3 DNA sequence: TGCGCCAGCAGCCGGGGACTAGCGGGGAGCACAGATACGCAGTATTTT. Protein: CASSRGLAGSTDTQYF. The V and J genes are TRBV4-1 and TRBJ2-3; 13 bases map to TRBD2. The V gene's germline CDR1 is MGHRA and CDR2 YSYEKL. V lost 4 bases, J lost 0 bases, and 1 base stayed unmatched. This CDR3 has 16 residues.

This clonotype was observed many times. The V gene is TRBV10-3, the J gene TRBJ2-5; D not resolved. The V and J ends lost 2 bases and 0 bases respectively, with 4 bases between them. Germline V gene lookup returns CDR1 ENHRY and CDR2 SYGVKD. The CDR3 sequence is 13 residues long. The CDR3 sequence is CAISELDQETQYF. DNA for the CDR3: TGTGCCATCAGTGAGCTCGACCAAGAGACCCAGTACTTC.

This clonotype was observed many times. The V gene is TRBV12-3 or TRBV12-4, the J gene TRBJ2-1; 8 bases map to TRBD1. The CDR3 consists of 15 residues. The V gene end was trimmed by 3 bases and the J gene end by 3 bases; junction bases not matched to a gene: 4. Here the CDR3 reads CASSFSTGGYNEQFF. The CDR3 DNA reads TGTGCCAGCAGTTTCAGTACAGGGGGCTACAATGAGCAGTTCTTC.

This clonotype was observed at least ten times. The chain carries TRBV27 and TRBJ2-3, with TRBD1 matching over 7 bases. Germline V gene sequence: CDR1 MNHEY, CDR2 SMNVEV (reference sequence). There are 14 residues in the CDR3. The V gene end was trimmed by 7 bases and the J gene end by 2 bases; junction bases not matched to a gene: 6. The CDR3 region has the DNA TGTGCCAGCACCCCCGGACAGGCCACAGATACGCAGTATTTT. Translation gives CASTPGQATDTQYF.

The V call is TRBV18, the J call TRBJ2-7; D is possibly TRBD1 or TRBD2 (6 bases each). CDR3 length: 20 residues. Germline CDR1 KGHSH, CDR2 LQKENI. V lost 0 bases and J 5 bases, leaving 29 bases between the germline ends. The CDR3 DNA reads as TGTGCCAGCTCACCACCAGGAGGGGTTAGCTCCTACGGGACATCGGACGAGCAGTACTTC. This sequence encodes CASSPPGGVSSYGTSDEQYF.

The sample holds many counts of this clonotype. The CDR3 DNA sequence: TGTGCCAGCAGTGAAGGTCGTGACGGACACTATGGCTACACCTTC. Translating it yields CASSEGRDGHYGYTF. The V gene is TRBV2, the J gene TRBJ1-2; D remains ambiguous. Germline CDR1 SNHLY, CDR2 FYNNEI. V was trimmed by 1 base and J by 3 bases, leaving 12 bases between them. The CDR3 length is 15 residues.

This clonotype has a count of ten or more. The junction departs from the called germline gene at one end, perhaps through a read error. V gene TRBV12-3 or TRBV12-4 combines with J gene TRBJ2-2, with a possible D match to TRBD1 (5 bases). The CDR3 is made up of 14 amino acids. The CDR3: CTSSRSDRPGELFF. CDR3 DNA sequence: TGTACCAGCAGCCGCAGTGACAGACCCGGGGAGCTGTTTTTT.

This clonotype was recorded at least ten times. The V and J genes are TRBV6-6 and TRBJ2-1; tentatively, D is TRBD1 or TRBD2 (5 bases each). The V end was cut by 2 bases, the J end by 6 bases, with 14 bases between. This CDR3 contains 15 residues. The V gene's germline CDR1 is MNHNY and CDR2 SVGAGI (reference sequence). Here the CDR3 DNA reads TGTGCCAGCAGTTACCGCGGGCAGGGTCCCAATGAGCAGTTCTTC. Translation: CASSYRGQGPNEQFF.